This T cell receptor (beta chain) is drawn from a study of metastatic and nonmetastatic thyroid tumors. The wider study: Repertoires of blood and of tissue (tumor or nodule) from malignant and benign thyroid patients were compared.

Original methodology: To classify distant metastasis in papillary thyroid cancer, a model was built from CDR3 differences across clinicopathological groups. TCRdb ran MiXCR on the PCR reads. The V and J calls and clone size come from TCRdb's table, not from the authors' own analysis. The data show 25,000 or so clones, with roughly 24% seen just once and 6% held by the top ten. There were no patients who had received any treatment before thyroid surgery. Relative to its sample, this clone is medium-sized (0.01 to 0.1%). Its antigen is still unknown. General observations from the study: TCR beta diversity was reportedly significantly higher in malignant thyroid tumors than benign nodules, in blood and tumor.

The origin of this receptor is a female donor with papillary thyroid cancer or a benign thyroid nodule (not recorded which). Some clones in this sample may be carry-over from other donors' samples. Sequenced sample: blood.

The CDR3 nucleotides read TGTGCCAGCAGCTTACAGGGTGGAAATAACTATGGCTACACCTTC. Its protein product is CASSLQGGNNYGYTF. The V gene is TRBV7-3, the J gene TRBJ1-2; D is perhaps TRBD1 (5 bases). V was trimmed by 2 bases and J by 1 base, leaving 11 bases between them. CDR3 length: 15 residues. Germline-derived CDR1 and CDR2 are SGHTA and FQGTGA.